This TCR beta chain was recorded in a study of blood T cell repertoires in COVID-19. Trimming at V came to 3 bases and at J to 6 bases, leaving 9 bases not matched to a gene. The CDR3 contains 16 residues. The germline V gene encodes CDR1 LNHDA and CDR2 SQIVND (reference sequence). The Seattle site enrolled patients during active infection and followed them longitudinally. The table lists this clone with a count of one. Assay: immunoSEQ multiplex PCR; the TCRdb copy retains only in-frame clones and omits some. The sample lists some 230,000 clones; more than 75% were seen once. The chain couples TRBV19 to TRBJ2-2; 8 bases align to TRBD1. The source of this sequence is a woman older than 75 with COVID-19, enrolled during active disease. The sequencing sample was made of peripheral blood. The CDR3 sequence is CASSMFGQGASGELFF. CDR3 nucleotide sequence: TGTGCCAGTAGTATGTTCGGCCAGGGGGCGTCCGGGGAGCTGTTTTTT.